The TCR beta chain under discussion was sequenced for a study of shared clonotypes between healthy human individuals. Splitting of CD4+ cells produced CD45RA+ naive and CD45RA-negative memory subsets. Notes on the study in general: The generation probabilities recorded for non-shared clonotypes fell below those of clonotypes shared by all four donors.

In this sample, this clone turned up once. Its antigen is not identified. Genomic DNA of every subset was divided equally among multiple immunoSEQ plates. Repertoires were generated with immunoSEQ multiplex PCR, while TCRdb's copy carries only in-frame clones and drops some. The sample has about 1 million clones; approximately 72% are singletons. Germline V gene sequence: CDR1 SGDLS, CDR2 YYNGEE. The CDR3 is made up of 14 amino acids. Trimming left V 1 base short and J 3 bases short, with 10 bases between. The sequence came from a man younger than 35 in good health. Input material: memory CD4+ T cells sorted from blood. The subset is: CD45RA-negative fraction. The V gene is TRBV9, the J gene TRBJ1-2; D is uncertain. CDR3 coding DNA: TGTGCCAGCAGCGTATTGGGGTGGGACTATGGCTACACCTTC. Encoded protein: CASSVLGWDYGYTF. The whole variable domain, remainder taken from reference TRBV9 and TRBJ1-2, is DSGVTQTPKHLITATGQRVTLRCSPRSGDLSVYWYQQSLDQGLQFLIQYYNGEERAKGNILERFSAQQFPDLHSELNLSSLELGDSALYFCASSVLGWDYGYTFGSGTRLTVV.